This T cell receptor beta chain is drawn from a study of shared clonotypes between healthy human individuals. This CDR3 spans 13 amino acids. Trimming removed 3 bases at V and 2 bases at J, with 7 bases between. Germline V CDR1 and CDR2: SGHRS, YFSETQ. Donors, without exception, were Caucasian adults residing in Nashville, Tennessee. A note on this clone: This same CDR3 is encoded by further DNA sequences in the sample.

Clones were sequenced by immunoSEQ multiplex PCR, and TCRdb holds only the in-frame ones, with some missing. The data show about 1.4 million clones, roughly 96% seen once. This chain joins TRBV5-1 and TRBJ2-3; no clear D gene. This sequence originates from a man between 25 and 39 years old in good health. Sequencing was carried out using naive CD4+ T cells sorted from blood. Subset here: CD45RA+ positively selected. The CDR3 coding sequence is TGCGCCAGCAGCTCAATCCCCACAGATACGCAGTATTTT. As protein: CASSSIPTDTQYF.